Listed below are T cell receptor beta chains from one sample, sequenced in a study of human T cells and chemical hapten exposure. From the RACE reads, TCRdb called clonotypes with MiXCR, one entry per CDR3 protein. The data hold 85,000 or so distinct CDR3 sequences, with under 14% observed a single time. This material consisted of whole blood, taken in connection with sensitization to the hapten diphenylcyclopropenone (DPC). All receptors derive from a man aged 18 to 30 with alopecia areata. Some clones in this sample may be carry-over from other donors' samples. CDR3s leave out the opening cysteine and the closing phenylalanine or tryptophan. The size of a clone is reported for some rows only, either as once, few or many, or as a class for expanded clones.

>12|TRBJ2-1|TRBV6-2/TRBV6-3|many
ASSPDDSYNEQF
>15|TRBJ2-5|TRBV10-3|.
AISVGQGDLRQETQY
>13|TRBJ1-2|TRBV28|many
ASSGSGGSSYGYT
>14|TRBJ2-6|TRBV9|many
ASSGYRSSGANVLT
>11|TRBJ2-7|TRBV4-3|.
ASSLGQNYEQY
>14|TRBJ2-7|TRBV11-2|few
ASSLSDHRGGYEQY
>11|TRBJ1-5|TRBV10-3|.
AISETMPQPQH
>15|TRBJ2-5|TRBV7-2|many
ASSLVGIAAIQETQY
>13|TRBJ2-3|TRBV20-1|.
SASRLAGGTDTQY
>11|TRBJ1-1|TRBV12-3/TRBV12-4|many
ASSLGLKGKAF
>11|TRBJ2-7|TRBV12-3/TRBV12-4|many
ASSLRGPYEQY
>16|TRBJ2-6|TRBV11-3|.
ASSLGIRPRSGANVLT
>14|TRBJ1-1|TRBV5-1|.
ASSWGEAVSNTEAF
>14|TRBJ1-5|TRBV18|few
ASSVGQLASNQPQH
>10|TRBJ1-1|TRBV7-3|many
ASSPTGAGFV
>14|TRBJ2-6|TRBV4-3|.
ASSPDSSSGANVLT
>9|TRBJ1-4|TRBV6-6|.
ASSFMEKLF
>13|TRBJ2-1|TRBV7-2|many
ASSLPRTKYNEQF
>11|TRBJ2-5|TRBV6-1|many
ASSTQGGETQY
>14|TRBJ2-1|TRBV10-3|.
AIRHSVLARNNEQF
>13|TRBJ2-1|TRBV10-1|.
ATTSGTSGYNEQF
>10|TRBJ2-3|TRBV20-1|.
SASFSLSTQY
>15|TRBJ2-3|TRBV7-3|few
ASSLLSGLTTTDTQY
>13|TRBJ2-1|TRBV9|.
ASSVGLGIVHEQF
>12|TRBJ2-5|TRBV6-5|many
ASSAREGGETQY
>10|TRBJ2-7|TRBV7-3|few
ASSSGGLEQY
>12|TRBJ1-5|TRBV20-1|few
SASTTDPNQPQH
>13|TRBJ1-2|TRBV18|many
ASSRGTGMSYGYT